This TCR beta chain is drawn from a study of blood T cell repertoires in COVID-19. Across the study: The samples span acute and convalescent COVID-19 from the United States, Italy and Spain.

The junction had 14 bases not matched to a gene; V was cut back by 3 bases and J by 6 bases. The CDR3 spans 16 residues. CDR1 is SGDLS, CDR2 YYNGEE, per germline. Authors' data handling: Amplification from reference gene primers served as the basis for estimated nucleated cell counts. Generated by immunoSEQ multiplex PCR, the TCRdb table keeps only in-frame clones and is missing some. For V, J and clone size, that table is used; D and trimming come from the DNA. The sample has about 75,000 clones, approximately 74% seen once. The rearrangement joins TRBV9 to TRBJ1-2, with 7 bases identical to TRBD1. This TCR derives from a human donor with acute or convalescent COVID-19. The donor label of this sample is uncertain. Sequenced: peripheral blood. The CDR3 loop is CASSALNPGQLNGYTF. The DNA for the CDR3 is TGTGCCAGCAGCGCTCTAAATCCGGGACAGCTGAATGGCTACACCTTC.